This TCR beta chain was sequenced in a study of early T cells in non-severe SARS-CoV-2 infection. Overall study context: Unsorted whole-blood RNA was sequenced in bulk, leaving chains unpaired.

Study-level findings and limits: Lookups in VDJdb leaned toward anti-spike CD8 responses and missed private and CD4 specificities.

Worth noting for this clonotype: The antigen is unknown.

The V gene end was trimmed by 4 bases and the J gene end by 7 bases; junction bases not matched to a gene: 10. This CDR3 is built from 16 residues. Germline CDR1 and CDR2: MNHEY and SVGAGI. The TCR library protocol was used to attach unique molecular identifiers. These identifiers were attached to individual cDNA molecules. MiXCR, run by TCRdb on the 5' RACE reads, gives a single entry per CDR3 protein. This table holds 85,000 to 90,000 distinct CDR3 sequences, approximately 14% found once. The V gene is TRBV6-5, the J gene TRBJ2-2; TRBD2 matches 9 bases. This sequence originates from an adult who was a healthcare worker with PCR-confirmed SARS-CoV-2 infection or an uninfected control (not recorded which). The sequencing input was whole blood. The DNA of the CDR3 is TGTGCCAGCAGTTCTAGCGGGATAGTGATCGTCGGGGAGCTGTTTTTT. Protein: CASSSSGIVIVGELFF.